Following are 5 T cell receptor beta chains from one sample sequenced in a study of OX40 agonist ivuxolimab in advanced cancers. Produced via immunoSEQ multiplex PCR; TCRdb's table is partial and in-frame only. The sample lists approximately 90,000 clones, over 75% seen once, with about 4% in the top ten. Sample: CD4+ or CD8+ T cells sorted from blood, taken in a trial of the OX40 agonist ivuxolimab. The receptors shown here come from an adult with an advanced solid tumor such as melanoma, head and neck, liver or kidney cancer.

The V and J genes are TRBV5-1 and TRBJ2-1, with 13 bases lining up with TRBD2. This CDR3 has 17 amino acids. V shed 3 bases, J shed 1 base, and the junction held 4 bases outside the gene matches. Germline CDR1 is SGHRS and CDR2 is YFSETQ. CDR3 sequence reads: CASSSGLAGVSYNEQFF. CDR3 in DNA: TGCGCCAGCAGCTCTGGACTAGCGGGAGTTTCCTACAATGAGCAGTTCTTC.

The chain links TRBV5-4 to TRBJ2-5; 8 positions agree with TRBD1. Germline V lookup: CDR1 SGHNT, CDR2 YYREEE (reference sequence). With 4 bases clipped from V and 5 bases from J, the junction kept 7 bases outside the gene matches. This CDR3 has 14 amino acids. The CDR3 DNA follows: TGTGCCAGCAGCCCTCAGGGGGCGCCGGAGACCCAGTACTTC. It translates to CASSPQGAPETQYF.

The chain employs TRBV7-2 and TRBJ1-2; 9 bases line up with TRBD1. The germline V gene encodes CDR1 SGHTA and CDR2 FQGNSA. The CDR3 sequence is 15 residues long. Losses at the gene ends were 1 base for V and 4 bases for J; bases not matched to a gene: 4. The CDR3 loop reads CASSLGGQGVYGYTF. CDR3 sequence (DNA): TGTGCCAGCAGCTTAGGGGGACAGGGTGTCTATGGCTACACCTTC. Based on the CDR3 plus reference TRBV7-2 and TRBJ1-2, the full variable domain is GAGVSQSPSNKVTEKGKDVELRCDPISGHTALYWYRQSLGQGLEFLIYFQGNSAPDKSGLPSDRFSAERTGGSVSTLTIQRTQQEDSAVYLCASSLGGQGVYGYTFGSGTRLTVV.

The chain carries TRBV11-3 and TRBJ1-1, with 8 nucleotides matching TRBD1. V shed 3 bases, J shed 6 bases, and the junction held 3 bases outside the gene matches. The CDR3 length is 13 residues. In germline, CDR1 is SGHNT, CDR2 YENEEA. The CDR3 loop is CASSFDRGAEAFF. CDR3 DNA: TGTGCCAGCAGCTTCGACAGGGGCGCTGAAGCTTTCTTT.

V and J are TRBV7-3 and TRBJ1-2; 7 bases match TRBD1. V trimming: 1 base; J trimming: 8 bases; junction bases outside the gene matches: 7. The CDR3 extends over 14 amino acids. In germline, CDR1 is SGHTA, CDR2 FQGTGA. CDR3 DNA sequence: TGTGCCAGCAGCTTAAACAGGGGCCCTCGAGGCTACACCTTC. It specifies CASSLNRGPRGYTF.